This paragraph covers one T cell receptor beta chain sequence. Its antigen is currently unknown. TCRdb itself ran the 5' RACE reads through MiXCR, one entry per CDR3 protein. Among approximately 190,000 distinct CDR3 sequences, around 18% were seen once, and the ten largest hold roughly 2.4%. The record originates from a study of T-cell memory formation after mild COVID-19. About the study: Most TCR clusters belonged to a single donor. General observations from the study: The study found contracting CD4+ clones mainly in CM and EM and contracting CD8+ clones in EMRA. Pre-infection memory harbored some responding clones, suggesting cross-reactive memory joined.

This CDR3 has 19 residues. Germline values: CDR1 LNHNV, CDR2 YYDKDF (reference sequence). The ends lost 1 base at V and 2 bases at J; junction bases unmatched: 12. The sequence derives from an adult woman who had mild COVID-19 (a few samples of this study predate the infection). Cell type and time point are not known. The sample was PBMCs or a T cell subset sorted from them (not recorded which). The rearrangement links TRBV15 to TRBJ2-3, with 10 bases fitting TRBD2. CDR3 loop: CATSRGVVLLAGDTDTQYF. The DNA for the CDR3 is TGTGCCACCAGCAGAGGGGTAGTGCTCCTAGCGGGGGACACAGATACGCAGTATTTT. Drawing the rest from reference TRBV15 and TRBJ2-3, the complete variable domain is DAMVIQNPRYQVTQFGKPVTLSCSQTLNHNVMYWYQQKSSQAPKLLFHYYDKDFNNEADTPDNFQSRRPNTSFCFLDIRSPGLGDTAMYLCATSRGVVLLAGDTDTQYFGPGTRLTVL.